What follows are 23 T cell receptor beta chains derived from one specimen sequenced in a study of cytomegalovirus exposure and HLA in healthy donors. Primers: 60 Vbeta forward and 13 Jbeta reverse. Clones were sequenced by immunoSEQ multiplex PCR, and TCRdb holds only the in-frame ones, with some missing. The sample lists around 130,000 clones; around 70% were seen once. Sequences were obtained from PBMCs. These receptors came from a man aged 25 to 45 in good health and CMV-seropositive.

The chain joins TRBV9 to TRBJ2-5; 8 positions match TRBD2. The CDR3 consists of 13 residues. The germline CDR1 and CDR2 sequences are SGDLS and YYNGEE. The J segment lost 1 base and the V segment lost 4 bases, leaving 0 bases of the junction unmatched. As DNA, the CDR3 is TGTGCCAGCAGCCGGGGGGGCCAAGAGACCCAGTACTTC. Translating it yields CASSRGGQETQYF.

Written as DNA, the CDR3 is TGTGCTAGTGAACTCGGACTAGCCGATGAGCAGTTCTTC. Residues: CASELGLADEQFF. The chain combines TRBV12-5 with TRBJ2-1; 8 bases align to TRBD2. Trimming at V came to 7 bases and at J to 8 bases, leaving 7 bases not matched to a gene. The CDR3 spans 13 residues. The germline V gene has CDR1 LGHNT and CDR2 FRNRAP.

The CDR3 coding sequence is TGTGCCAGCAGCTCGGGACAGGGTAGCACAAACACCATATATTTT. Translated, it gives CASSSGQGSTNTIYF. The genes are TRBV7-9 and TRBJ1-3; 9 nucleotides line up with TRBD1. This CDR3 is 15 amino acids long. Germline V CDR1 and CDR2: SEHNR, FQNEAQ (reference sequence). Germline trimming cut 4 bases from V and 6 bases from J; bases unmatched to any gene: 7.

A note on this clone: The same CDR3 also results from other DNA sequences found in this sample. The chain is built from TRBV5-1 and TRBJ1-3; D call uncertain. CDR3 length: 14 amino acids. V lost 0 bases to trimming and J lost 0 bases, with 4 bases between them. The germline CDR1 and CDR2 sequences are SGHRS and YFSETQ. DNA for the CDR3: TGCGCCAGCAGCTTGGACACCTCTGGAAACACCATATATTTT. Translated, it gives CASSLDTSGNTIYF.

The rearrangement joins TRBV27 to TRBJ2-2; 7 bases are shared with TRBD1. The CDR3 has 16 residues. Losses at the gene ends were 7 bases for V and 0 bases for J; bases not matched to a gene: 8. Germline V gene lookup returns CDR1 MNHEY and CDR2 SMNVEV (reference sequence). Here the CDR3 DNA reads TGTGCCAGCACCCACTCGGGGACAGCGAACACCGGGGAGCTGTTTTTT. The encoded protein is CASTHSGTANTGELFF.

This chain joins TRBV4-3 and TRBJ2-7; no definite D call. Germline values: CDR1 LGHNA, CDR2 YSLEER. The ends were cut back, 1 base at V and 3 bases at J, with 13 bases in the middle. This CDR3 is 15 amino acids long. CDR3 protein: CASSQVLDTLYEQYF. The CDR3 region has the DNA TGCGCCAGCAGCCAAGTCCTTGACACCCTCTACGAGCAGTACTTC.

V is TRBV12-5 and J is TRBJ2-6; maybe TRBD2 (5 bases). Trimming removed 1 base at V and 0 bases at J, with 16 bases between. Germline loops: CDR1 LGHNT, CDR2 FRNRAP. The CDR3 is made up of 19 amino acids. CDR3 DNA: TGTGCTAGTGGTTTGGGACAACCCTATAGCGTCTCTGGGGCCAACGTCCTGACTTTC. It specifies CASGLGQPYSVSGANVLTF.

This chain links TRBV2 with TRBJ2-2; 14 bases align to TRBD2. Trimming took 10 bases from V and 4 from J; bases not matched to a gene: 5. Germline V gives CDR1 SNHLY, CDR2 FYNNEI. There are 15 residues in the CDR3. The CDR3 region is CATGGLAGVTGELFF. The CDR3 coding sequence is TGTGCCACCGGGGGACTAGCGGGAGTCACCGGGGAGCTGTTTTTT.

This clone has a single count. J is TRBJ2-3 and V is TRBV4-2, with 8 bases lining up with TRBD2. The trim removed 2 bases at V and 3 bases at J, leaving 4 bases unmatched. Germline lookup yields CDR1 LGHNA and CDR2 YNFKEQ. CDR3 length: 15 residues. In DNA, the CDR3 is TGTGCCAGCAGCCAAACGGGAGGGCCTACAGATACGCAGTATTTT. The encoded protein is CASSQTGGPTDTQYF.

This rearrangement joins TRBV6-6 to TRBJ1-2; TRBD1 matches 7 bases. The ends lost 9 bases at V and 8 bases at J; junction bases unmatched: 6. CDR3 size: 11 residues. From germline, CDR1 is MNHNY and CDR2 SVGAGI (reference sequence). The CDR3 DNA reads as TGTGCCAGTATAATAGGGGGCGGCTACACCTTC. It codes for CASIIGGGYTF.

The rearrangement links TRBV6-4 to TRBJ1-2, with 10 bases identical to TRBD1. Germline CDR1 is MRHNA and CDR2 is SNTAGT. The CDR3 is 15 residues long. The J segment lost 12 bases and the V segment lost 4 bases, leaving 14 bases of the junction unmatched. The CDR3 coding sequence is TGTGCCAGCAGTGCGTCCTCCGGGACAGGGGAAGACCACACCTTC. Its translation is CASSASSGTGEDHTF.

This sequence joins TRBV5-4 and TRBJ2-5; tentative D call: TRBD2 (6 bases). Trimming took 5 bases from V and 5 from J, leaving 19 bases between them. Germline lookup yields CDR1 SGHNT and CDR2 YYREEE (reference sequence). The CDR3 spans 15 residues. CDR3 nucleotide sequence: TGTGCCAGCAGACGCCCGGGGGAGAAAAAGGAGACCCAGTACTTC. It codes for CASRRPGEKKETQYF.

This sequence joins TRBV5-4 and TRBJ1-4; the match to TRBD1 covers 8 bases. Trimming removed 0 bases from V and 2 bases from J; junction bases left unmatched: 3. The CDR3 totals 16 residues. The germline gives CDR1 SGHNT, CDR2 YYREEE (reference sequence). The CDR3 DNA reads TGTGCCAGCAGCTTGGGGGGACAGGCCACTAATGAAAAACTGTTTTTT. The encoded protein is CASSLGGQATNEKLFF. The variable domain in full, with the rest retrieved from reference TRBV5-4 and TRBJ1-4, is ETGVTQSPTHLIKTRGQQVTLRCSSQSGHNTVSWYQQALGQGPQFIFQYYREEENGRGNFPPRFSGLQFPNYSSELNVNALELDDSALYLCASSLGGQATNEKLFFGSGTQLSVL.

The V and J genes are TRBV7-9 and TRBJ2-5; TRBD2 agrees at 8 bases. CDR3 size: 15 residues. Trimming took 5 bases from V and 2 from J; bases not matched to a gene: 7. Germline V gene sequence: CDR1 SEHNR, CDR2 FQNEAQ (reference sequence). The CDR3: CASSILAGGQETQYF. Here the CDR3 DNA reads TGTGCCAGCAGCATTCTAGCGGGTGGGCAAGAGACCCAGTACTTC.

This clone came up a few times. The chain is built from TRBV9 and TRBJ1-1; D gene ambiguous. V dropped 2 bases and J dropped 6 bases, with 11 bases sitting between them. Germline loops: CDR1 SGDLS, CDR2 YYNGEE. The CDR3 is made up of 13 amino acids. CDR3 amino acids: CASSVGGHSEAFF. CDR3 coding DNA: TGTGCCAGCAGCGTGGGTGGGCACTCTGAAGCTTTCTTT.

The rearrangement joins TRBV2 to TRBJ2-7; 7 positions match TRBD1. Germline V gene lookup returns CDR1 SNHLY and CDR2 FYNNEI. The junction had 12 bases not matched to a gene; V was cut back by 0 bases and J by 4 bases. This CDR3 is 17 amino acids long. In nucleotides, the CDR3 is TGTGCCAGCAGTGAAGCTTTACTAGGGACAGTAGATTACGAGCAGTACTTC. As protein: CASSEALLGTVDYEQYF.

The rearrangement joins TRBV19 to TRBJ1-1; maybe TRBD1 (5 bases). The V gene lost 3 bases and the J gene lost 11 bases, with 10 bases spanning the gap. The CDR3 covers 11 residues. Germline CDR1 is LNHDA and CDR2 is SQIVND (reference sequence). The DNA for the CDR3 is TGTGCCAGTAGTATTCGGGGGGGGGCTTTCTTT. It codes for CASSIRGGAFF.

The rearrangement uses TRBV21-1 and TRBJ2-7; TRBD2 is taken as the D call from the table, unchecked against the DNA. TRBV21-1 is designated a pseudogene. The CDR3 contains 23 residues. In DNA, the CDR3 is TGTGCCAGCAGCCTACCCCGGACTAGCGGGAGGGTACTCTCGGTTGCCTTTGGATACGAGCAGTACTTC. This sequence encodes CASSLPRTSGRVLSVAFGYEQYF.

The rearrangement uses TRBV5-1 and TRBJ1-4, with 7 positions matching TRBD1. V lost 4 bases to trimming and J lost 8 bases; unmatched junction nucleotides: 8. The CDR3 spans 14 residues. CDR1 and CDR2 from the germline V gene are SGHRS and YFSETQ. DNA of the CDR3: TGCGCCAGCAGCACCGAACAGGGGTACGAAAAACTGTTTTTT. Translation gives CASSTEQGYEKLFF.

The V gene is TRBV6-5, the J gene TRBJ2-7; 7 bases agree with TRBD2. CDR1 is MNHEY, CDR2 SVGAGI, per germline. With V trimmed by 8 bases and J by 2 bases, 12 bases remained unmatched. This CDR3 contains 15 residues. CDR3: CASARGVTDPYEQYF. CDR3 DNA: TGTGCCAGCGCACGGGGGGTGACGGACCCCTACGAGCAGTACTTC.

This chain joins TRBV5-4 and TRBJ2-5, with 8 positions matching TRBD2. This CDR3 comprises 15 residues. V dropped 3 bases and J dropped 5; count of bases not matched to a gene: 9. Germline-derived CDR1 and CDR2 are SGHNT and YYREEE (reference sequence). CDR3 in amino acids: CASSSGGEGEETQYF. The CDR3, as DNA: TGTGCCAGCAGCTCGGGGGGGGAGGGCGAGGAGACCCAGTACTTC. The variable domain in full, with the rest retrieved from reference TRBV5-4 and TRBJ2-5, is ETGVTQSPTHLIKTRGQQVTLRCSSQSGHNTVSWYQQALGQGPQFIFQYYREEENGRGNFPPRFSGLQFPNYSSELNVNALELDDSALYLCASSSGGEGEETQYFGPGTRLLVL.

This clone turned up a few times. The CDR3 DNA reads TGCGCCAGCAGCTTGACGGCAGGGGGCGCCTCAGATACGCAGTATTTT. Translation gives CASSLTAGGASDTQYF. The chain joins TRBV5-1 to TRBJ2-3; 8 nucleotides align to TRBD1. CDR1 SGHRS and CDR2 YFSETQ come from the germline V gene. Trimming at V came to 1 base and at J to 4 bases, leaving 8 bases not matched to a gene. This CDR3 contains 16 residues.

The V gene is TRBV28, the J gene TRBJ2-2; 9 nucleotides line up with TRBD1. Germline assignment: CDR1 MDHEN and CDR2 SYDVKM. J lost 4 bases, V lost 6 bases, and 9 bases had no gene match. The CDR3 spans 16 residues. Here the CDR3 reads CASSPLLTGGTGELFF. The DNA for the CDR3 is TGTGCCAGCAGCCCCCTTTTGACAGGGGGCACCGGGGAGCTGTTTTTT. The whole variable domain, remainder taken from reference TRBV28 and TRBJ2-2, is DVKVTQSSRYLVKRTGEKVFLECVQDMDHENMFWYRQDPGLGLRLIYFSYDVKMKEKGDIPEGYSVSREKKERFSLILESASTNQTSMYLCASSPLLTGGTGELFFGEGSRLTVL.